A selection of T cell receptor beta chains follows, all from one sample in a study of OX40 agonist ivuxolimab in advanced cancers. Generated by immunoSEQ multiplex PCR, the TCRdb table keeps only in-frame clones and is missing some. The data hold roughly 90,000 clones, with approximately 91% observed a single time. This material consisted of CD4+ or CD8+ T cells sorted from blood, taken in a trial of the OX40 agonist ivuxolimab. These receptors all stem from an adult with an advanced solid tumor such as melanoma, head and neck, liver or kidney cancer. The CDR3 runs from the conserved cysteine through the conserved F or W. Fields, in order: V gene, D gene, J gene, clone size, CDR3 protein, CDR3 DNA. A D gene is named only where the DNA matches it firmly. Some rows have no size entry. The others give once, few or many, or a class for an expanded clone.

TRBV18	NA	TRBJ1-3	NA	CASSRPWTDSGNTIYF	TGTGCCAGCTCACGACCCTGGACAGACTCTGGAAACACCATATATTTT
TRBV28	NA	TRBJ1-5	NA	CASTTGTQPQHF	TGTGCCAGCACTACAGGGACTCAGCCCCAGCATTTT
TRBV7-9	NA	TRBJ2-3	NA	CASSFGGSPTDTQYF	TGTGCCAGCAGCTTTGGGGGGTCCCCCACAGATACGCAGTATTTT
TRBV5-1	NA	TRBJ2-7	NA	CASSLGGRSYEQYF	TGCGCCAGCAGCTTGGGGGGGAGGTCCTACGAGCAGTACTTC
TRBV5-1	TRBD2	TRBJ2-2	NA	CASSPGLAANTGELFF	TGCGCCAGCAGCCCGGGACTAGCGGCGAACACCGGGGAGCTGTTTTTT
TRBV5-4	TRBD2	TRBJ2-1	NA	CASSLRTRKNEQFF	TGTGCCAGCAGCTTACGGACTAGAAAGAATGAGCAGTTCTTC
TRBV4-3	TRBD1	TRBJ2-6	few	CASSQVTGGFGANVLTF	TGCGCCAGCAGCCAAGTTACAGGGGGCTTTGGGGCCAACGTCCTGACTTTC
TRBV5-1	TRBD2	TRBJ2-1	once	CASGLAGVTNEQFF	TGCGCCAGCGGACTAGCGGGAGTTACTAATGAGCAGTTCTTC
TRBV7-3	TRBD2	TRBJ2-1	NA	CASSLRASGIGYNEQFF	TGTGCCAGCAGCTTAAGGGCTAGCGGTATAGGTTACAATGAGCAGTTCTTC
TRBV7-8	TRBD2	TRBJ2-1	once	CASSPPGLAGYNEQFF	TGTGCCAGCAGTCCTCCGGGACTAGCGGGTTACAATGAGCAGTTCTTC
TRBV4-2	TRBD2	TRBJ2-2	once	CASSQDLLGLAGRNGELFF	TGTGCCAGCAGCCAAGACCTCCTGGGACTAGCGGGAAGGAACGGGGAGCTGTTTTTT